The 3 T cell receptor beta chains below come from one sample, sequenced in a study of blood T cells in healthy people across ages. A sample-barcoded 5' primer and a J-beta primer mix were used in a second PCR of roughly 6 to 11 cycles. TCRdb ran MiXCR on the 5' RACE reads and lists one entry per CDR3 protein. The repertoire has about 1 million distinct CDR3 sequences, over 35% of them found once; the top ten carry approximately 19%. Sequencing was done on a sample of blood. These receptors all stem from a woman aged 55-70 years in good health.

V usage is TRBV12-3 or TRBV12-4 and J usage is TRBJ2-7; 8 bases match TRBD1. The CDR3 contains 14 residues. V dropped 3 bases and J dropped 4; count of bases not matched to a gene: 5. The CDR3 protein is CASSFIGTGYEQYF. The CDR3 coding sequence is TGTGCCAGCAGTTTTATCGGGACAGGTTACGAGCAGTACTTC.

The CDR3 protein is CSARDVGGGGATNEKLFF. The CDR3 DNA reads TGCAGTGCTAGAGATGTCGGGGGAGGGGGGGCAACTAATGAAAAACTGTTTTTT. The rearrangement uses TRBV20-1 and TRBJ1-4; D is possibly TRBD1 (6 bases). Germline V CDR1 and CDR2: DFQATT, SNEGSKA (reference sequence). The CDR3 runs 18 residues. V dropped 0 bases and J dropped 0 bases, with 17 bases sitting between them.

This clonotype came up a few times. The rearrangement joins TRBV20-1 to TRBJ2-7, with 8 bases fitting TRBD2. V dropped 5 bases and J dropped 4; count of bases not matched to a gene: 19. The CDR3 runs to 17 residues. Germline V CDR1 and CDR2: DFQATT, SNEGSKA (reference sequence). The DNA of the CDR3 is TGCAGTGCTCCCGCCGCGTTAAAGCGGGAGTCTTTATACGAGCAGTACTTC. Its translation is CSAPAALKRESLYEQYF.